Following are 21 T cell receptor beta chains from one sample sequenced in a study of prognosis after radiotherapy for stage I lung cancer. Genomic DNA was subjected to two-round multiplex PCR for amplification of TCR beta CDR3. For every TRBV and TRBJ gene, a specific primer was used in first-round PCR. One entry per CDR3 protein results from TCRdb running MiXCR on the multiplex PCR reads. The data contain fewer than 35,000 distinct CDR3 sequences, 40% to 60% of them singletons. The sequences come from PBMCs, collected before or after stereotactic body radiation therapy (not recorded which). The receptors stem from a donor over 45 with non-small cell lung cancer.

This clonotype was seen ten or more times. This chain joins TRBV5-5 and TRBJ2-7; tentative D call: TRBD2 (6 bases). Trimming took 3 bases from V and 0 from J, leaving 13 bases between them. There are 15 residues in the CDR3. Germline assignment: CDR1 SGHKS and CDR2 YYEKEE (reference sequence). The CDR3 region has the DNA TGTGCCAGCAGCTCGGGACTCGCTGACTCCTACGAGCAGTACTTC. Its translation: CASSSGLADSYEQYF.

V is TRBV9 and J is TRBJ2-3, with D possibly matching TRBD2 (5 bases). Trimming shortened V by 4 bases and J by 0 bases, and 15 bases separated the two germline ends. Germline V gene lookup returns CDR1 SGDLS and CDR2 YYNGEE. The CDR3 consists of 16 residues. CDR3 residues: CASSLARGESTDTQYF. The CDR3 nucleotides read TGTGCCAGCAGCTTAGCGCGTGGGGAAAGCACAGATACGCAGTATTTT.

This clonotype came up many times. The conserved phenylalanine or tryptophan is not found at the CDR3 terminus, so this likely reflects a read error. The gene calls are TRBV20-1 and TRBJ2-5; the D is unclear. Germline CDR1 DFQATT, CDR2 SNEGSKA (reference sequence). This CDR3 region has 13 residues. V gave up 0 bases and J gave up 1 base, with 6 bases separating them. For the CDR3, the DNA is TGCAGTGCTAGAGATATACTCCAAGAGACCCAGTACCTC. It codes for CSARDILQETQYL.

CDR3 amino acids: CASSSAYRLIGGYTF. In nucleotides, the CDR3 is TGTGCCAGCAGTTCTGCCTACAGACTGATAGGGGGCTACACCTTC. The J gene is TRBJ1-2, the V gene TRBV12-3 or TRBV12-4; D is ambiguous. CDR3 length: 15 amino acids. Trimming stripped 4 bases from V and 8 bases from J, with 20 bases between.

This clonotype has a count of ten or more. The J gene is TRBJ1-1, the V gene TRBV7-9; D unclear. Trimming shortened V by 3 bases and J by 0 bases, and 11 bases separated the two germline ends. The CDR3 contains 15 residues. Germline V lookup: CDR1 SEHNR, CDR2 FQNEAQ (reference sequence). The DNA for the CDR3 is TGTGCCAGCAGCTTTCCCCGACGGCTGAACACTGAAGCTTTCTTT. Its protein product is CASSFPRRLNTEAFF.

In this sample, this clonotype turned up a few times. The rearrangement uses TRBV27 and TRBJ2-1; tentatively, D is TRBD1 (5 bases). Per the germline V gene, CDR1 is MNHEY and CDR2 is SMNVEV (reference sequence). The CDR3 consists of 13 residues. V was clipped by 3 bases and J by 6 bases, with 9 bases between them. CDR3 amino acids: CASSFRTPNEQFF. The DNA for the CDR3 is TGTGCCAGCAGTTTTCGGACACCCAATGAGCAGTTCTTC.

In this sample, this clonotype turned up many times. The rearrangement links TRBV20-1 to TRBJ2-3; TRBD1 aligns across 11 bases. The CDR3 totals 15 residues. With V trimmed by 1 base and J by 5 bases, 5 bases remained unmatched. Germline V gene data show CDR1 as DFQATT and CDR2 as SNEGSKA (reference sequence). Here the CDR3 reads CSARARDRGGDTQYF. The CDR3 nucleotides are TGCAGTGCTAGAGCCCGGGACAGGGGGGGAGATACGCAGTATTTT.

The J gene is TRBJ2-1, the V gene TRBV6-1; 11 positions match TRBD1. The CDR3 loop spans 15 amino acids. With 5 bases clipped from V and 12 bases from J, the junction kept 12 bases outside the gene matches. CDR1 is MNHNS, CDR2 SASEGT, per germline. CDR3 bases: TGTGCCAGCAGTCGAGCCGGGACAGGGGGGATCGGGCAGTTCTTC. Its protein is CASSRAGTGGIGQFF.

This clonotype was counted a single time. With only one base between it and a far larger clone, this is likely a read error. The chain carries TRBV14 and TRBJ2-2; D remains unclear. Trimming removed 8 bases from V and 5 bases from J, with 15 bases in between. CDR3 length: 14 residues. Germline V gene lookup returns CDR1 SGHDN and CDR2 FVKESK. CDR3 residues: CASAYRRMTGELFF. The CDR3 DNA is TGTGCCAGCGCCTATCGCAGGATGACCGGGGAGCTGTTTTTT.

There are many counts of this clonotype. The V gene is TRBV6-2 or TRBV6-3, the J gene TRBJ2-3, with 12 bases matching TRBD2. The CDR3 is 17 amino acids. V was clipped by 2 bases and J by 3 bases; unmatched bases: 6. Germline V gene data show CDR1 as MNHEY and CDR2 as SVGEGT. CDR3 residues: CASSYPLAGGPTDTQYF. CDR3 coding DNA: TGTGCCAGCAGTTACCCCCTAGCGGGAGGGCCTACAGATACGCAGTATTTT.

In regard to this clonotype: At one end, the junction sequence differs from germline, possibly due to a read error. V usage is TRBV7-9 and J usage is TRBJ2-6; D is undetermined. The CDR3 extends over 16 amino acids. Per germline, CDR1 SEHNR and CDR2 FQNEAQ (reference sequence). CDR3 protein: CSSSFSAGVGANVLTF. The CDR3 nucleotides are TGTTCCAGCAGCTTTTCAGCTGGAGTTGGGGCCAACGTCCTGACTTTC.

The V and J genes are TRBV11-2 and TRBJ1-3; 8 bases map to TRBD1. The V and J ends lost 2 bases and 4 bases, in that order; junction bases with no gene match: 10. There are 17 residues in the CDR3. Germline values: CDR1 SGHAT, CDR2 FQNNGV. The CDR3 DNA sequence: TGTGCCAGCAGCTTATATTCCCCGACAGGGGCGGGAAACACCATATATTTT. Its translation is CASSLYSPTGAGNTIYF.

Ten or more counts support this clonotype. The genes are TRBV5-6 and TRBJ1-4, with TRBD1 as a possible D gene (6 bases). Germline values: CDR1 SGHDT, CDR2 YYEEEE. The CDR3 spans 15 residues. V lost 2 bases and J lost 6, with 14 bases in between. CDR3 sequence (DNA): TGTGCCAGCAGCTTAAAGGGGAGGGGGTATGAAAAACTGTTTTTT. It is translated as CASSLKGRGYEKLFF. Combining the CDR3 with reference TRBV5-6 and TRBJ1-4 gives the whole variable domain DAGVTQSPTHLIKTRGQQVTLRCSPKSGHDTVSWYQQALGQGPQFIFQYYEEEERQRGNFPDRFSGHQFPNYSSELNVNALLLGDSALYLCASSLKGRGYEKLFFGSGTQLSVL.

The V and J genes are TRBV12-3 or TRBV12-4 and TRBJ2-3; 8 nucleotides agree with TRBD2. This CDR3 is 14 amino acids long. After removal of 4 bases from V and 4 bases from J, the junction contained 4 bases not matched to a gene. The CDR3 DNA reads as TGTGCCAGCAGTTCAGGACTAGCCTCAGATACGCAGTATTTT. Translated, it gives CASSSGLASDTQYF.

This clonotype has a count of ten or more. A much larger clone is a single base away; this may be a read error. The chain has TRBV5-1 and TRBJ2-2, with TRBD1 matching over 10 bases. The CDR3 is 16 amino acids. CDR1 is SGHRS, CDR2 YFSETQ, per germline. Trimming cost V 6 bases and J 9 bases; bases outside gene matches: 14. The CDR3: CASTLNPGQGTRELFF. The CDR3 DNA follows: TGCGCCAGCACATTAAATCCGGGACAGGGGACCAGGGAGCTGTTTTTT.

This clonotype came up many times. The chain uses TRBV20-1 and TRBJ1-3; a possible D gene is TRBD1 (5 bases). The germline gives CDR1 DFQATT, CDR2 SNEGSKA (reference sequence). CDR3 length equals 13 residues. Trimming left V 6 bases short and J 3 bases short, with 12 bases between. The CDR3 DNA reads as TGCAGTGCCCGGGGGGGTGGTGGAAACACCATATATTTT. As protein: CSARGGGGNTIYF.

The J gene is TRBJ2-5, the V gene TRBV7-2; 8 bases are a match to TRBD2. Trimming took 5 bases from V and 7 from J; bases not matched to a gene: 12. Germline V CDR1 and CDR2: SGHTA, FQGNSA. The CDR3 length is 15 residues. CDR3 coding DNA: TGTGCCAGCAGCATCAGCGGGAGTAATCTTGGGACCCAGTACTTC. Translated, it gives CASSISGSNLGTQYF.

This clonotype was observed a single time. Being one base from a much bigger clone, this may be a read error. The V call is TRBV9, the J call TRBJ2-3, with 10 bases identical to TRBD2. In germline, CDR1 is SGDLS, CDR2 YYNGEE. This CDR3 has 16 residues. The CDR3 sequence: CASSAGLAASKDTQYF. For the CDR3, the DNA is TGTGCCAGCAGCGCCGGACTAGCGGCTAGCAAAGATACGCAGTATTTT.

This chain connects TRBV20-1 to TRBJ2-2; 9 bases line up with TRBD2. Per germline, CDR1 DFQATT and CDR2 SNEGSKA (reference sequence). CDR3 length equals 19 residues. V gave up 7 bases and J gave up 10 bases; unmatched junction bases: 28. DNA of the CDR3: TGCAGTGTCACCGGACCAGTAGCACTAGCGGGTGTGGCCGGCGTGGAGCTGTTTTTT. Translated: CSVTGPVALAGVAGVELFF.

The chain carries TRBV30 and TRBJ1-1; D is unclear. This CDR3 has 14 amino acids. V was trimmed by 4 bases and J by 0 bases, leaving 12 bases between them. Germline V gene sequence: CDR1 GTSNPN, CDR2 SVGIG (reference sequence). The CDR3: CAWIPKMVNTEAFF. The CDR3 DNA reads as TGTGCCTGGATACCCAAGATGGTGAACACTGAAGCTTTCTTT.

This clonotype was observed at least ten times. In DNA form, the CDR3 reads TGCAGTGCTAAAGCGGGAGGAAGGACGGGAGAGCAGTACTTC. It encodes CSAKAGGRTGEQYF. The gene calls are TRBV20-1 and TRBJ2-7; the match to TRBD2 covers 9 bases. This CDR3 comprises 14 residues. V shed 4 bases, J shed 7 bases, and the junction held 11 bases outside the gene matches. Germline-derived CDR1 and CDR2 are DFQATT and SNEGSKA (reference sequence).